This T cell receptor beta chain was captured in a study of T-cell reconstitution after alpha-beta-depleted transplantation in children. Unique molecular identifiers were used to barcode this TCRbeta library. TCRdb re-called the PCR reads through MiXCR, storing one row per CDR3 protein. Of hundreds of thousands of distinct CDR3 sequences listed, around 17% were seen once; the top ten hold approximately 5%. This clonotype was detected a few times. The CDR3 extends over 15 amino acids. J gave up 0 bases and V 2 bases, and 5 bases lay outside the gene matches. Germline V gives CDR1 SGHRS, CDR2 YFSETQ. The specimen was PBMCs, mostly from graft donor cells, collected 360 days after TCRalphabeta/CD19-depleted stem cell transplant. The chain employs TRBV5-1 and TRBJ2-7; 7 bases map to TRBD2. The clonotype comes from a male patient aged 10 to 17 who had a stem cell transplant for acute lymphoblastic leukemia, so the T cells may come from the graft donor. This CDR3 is CASSFLREPSYEQYF. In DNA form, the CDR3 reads TGCGCCAGCAGCTTTTTGCGGGAGCCCTCCTACGAGCAGTACTTC.